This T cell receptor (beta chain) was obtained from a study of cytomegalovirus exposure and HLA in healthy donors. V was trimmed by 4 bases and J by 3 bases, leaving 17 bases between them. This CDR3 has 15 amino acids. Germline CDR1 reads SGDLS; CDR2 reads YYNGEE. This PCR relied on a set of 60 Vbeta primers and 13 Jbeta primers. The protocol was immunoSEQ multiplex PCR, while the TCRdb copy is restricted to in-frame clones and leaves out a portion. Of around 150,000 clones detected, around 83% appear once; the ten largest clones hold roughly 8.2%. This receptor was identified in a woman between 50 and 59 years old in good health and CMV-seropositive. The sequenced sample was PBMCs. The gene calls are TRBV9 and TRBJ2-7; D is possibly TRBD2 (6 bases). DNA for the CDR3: TGTGCCAGCAGCCGAGGGACGGGGGAGTTCTACGAGCAGTACTTC. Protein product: CASSRGTGEFYEQYF.